This TCR beta chain is drawn from a study of blood T cell repertoires in COVID-19. Study-level background: Specimens from acute and convalescent COVID-19 originated in the United States, Italy and Spain.

Sequencing used immunoSEQ multiplex PCR; TCRdb keeps in-frame clones, though not all of them. The sample has over 250,000 clones, roughly 90% seen once. The CDR3 has 14 amino acids. CDR1 is SGHNT, CDR2 YYREEE, per germline (reference sequence). The V gene end was trimmed by 6 bases and the J gene end by 8 bases; junction bases not matched to a gene: 10. J is TRBJ2-1 and V is TRBV5-4; 8 bases agree with TRBD2. The sequencing sample was made of peripheral blood. This clonotype was sampled from a woman in her sixties with acute or convalescent COVID-19. The CDR3: CASNPSGRRDEQFF. In DNA form, the CDR3 reads TGTGCCAGCAACCCAAGCGGGAGACGAGATGAGCAGTTCTTC.